Following are 27 T cell receptor beta chains from one sample sequenced in a study of blood T cells in healthy people across ages. Through a sample-barcoded 5' primer and a J-beta primer mix, a second PCR was run for about 7 to 12 cycles. Each CDR3 protein gets one entry after TCRdb re-called the 5' RACE reads with MiXCR. The profile covers roughly 860,000 distinct CDR3 sequences, with roughly 60% appearing a single time and about 27% taken by the ten largest. The sample consisted of blood. The receptors derive from a man aged 25 to 40 in good health.

This chain's CDR3 is CASNFGLASVNEQFF. CDR3 nucleotides: TGTGCCAGCAACTTCGGACTAGCGTCGGTCAATGAGCAGTTCTTC. This chain joins TRBV7-2 and TRBJ2-1; 9 nucleotides match TRBD2. CDR1 and CDR2 from the germline V gene are SGHTA and FQGNSA. V was pared by 7 bases and J by 6 bases, with 10 bases of the junction left unmatched. This CDR3 region has 15 residues.

This clonotype was observed a handful of times. This chain uses TRBV20-1 with TRBJ2-7; TRBD1 is a possible D gene (6 bases). Trimming removed 0 bases at V and 6 bases at J, with 21 bases between. Germline CDR1 reads DFQATT; CDR2 reads SNEGSKA (reference sequence). CDR3 length equals 16 residues. The CDR3 nucleotides read TGCAGTGCTAGAGATGCAGGGGCCCCAATCCCCTTCGAGCAGTACTTC. Translation: CSARDAGAPIPFEQYF.

The chain recombines TRBV6-6 with TRBJ1-5; 7 bases align to TRBD1. The CDR3 is 13 amino acids. Germline V lookup: CDR1 MNHNY, CDR2 SVGAGI (reference sequence). Trimming cost V 9 bases and J 1 base; bases outside gene matches: 3. The CDR3 DNA reads as TGTGCCAGTCAGGACAGGAGCAATCAGCCCCAGCATTTT. It yields the protein CASQDRSNQPQHF.

The chain couples TRBV21-1 to TRBJ1-2; the table's D call of TRBD1 was not tested on the DNA. TRBV21-1 is described as a pseudogene. There are 16 residues in the CDR3. In nucleotides, the CDR3 is TGTGCCAGCAGCAGAGAGTCCGGGACATGGGCCCGCGGCTACACCTTC. Translation: CASSRESGTWARGYTF.

The genes are TRBV28 and TRBJ1-5, with no clear D. Germline loops: CDR1 MDHEN, CDR2 SYDVKM. The CDR3 totals 15 residues. The V and J ends lost 2 bases and 2 bases respectively, with 10 bases between them. The CDR3 nucleotides are TGTGCCAGCAGTTTAATCGGTGGCGGCAATCAGCCCCAGCATTTT. Its translation is CASSLIGGGNQPQHF.

This clonotype has just one count. This sequence joins TRBV10-3 and TRBJ1-2, with no clear D. V was clipped by 7 bases and J by 0 bases, with 12 bases between them. The CDR3 has 14 residues. The germline CDR1 and CDR2 sequences are ENHRY and SYGVKD. The CDR3 reads CAINGVSPNYGYTF. The CDR3 DNA reads as TGTGCCATCAATGGGGTCTCCCCTAACTATGGCTACACCTTC.

V usage is TRBV7-6 and J usage is TRBJ2-5; 7 positions agree with TRBD1. V lost 2 bases to trimming and J lost 5 bases; unmatched junction nucleotides: 5. The CDR3 is 14 residues long. From germline, CDR1 is SGHVS and CDR2 FNYEAQ. CDR3 coding DNA: TGTGCCAGCAGCTTAAATCGCAGGGGGGAGACCCAGTACTTC. Its protein product is CASSLNRRGETQYF.

The CDR3 DNA sequence: TGTGCCAGCAGCTTACAGGGATTGTCCAATCAGCCCCAGCATTTT. Translating gives CASSLQGLSNQPQHF. V is TRBV7-2 and J is TRBJ1-5, with a possible D match to TRBD1 (5 bases). This CDR3 has 15 amino acids. Germline V gene sequence: CDR1 SGHTA, CDR2 FQGNSA. V lost 2 bases, J lost 3 bases, and 11 bases lay in between. The full variable domain, completed using reference TRBV7-2 and TRBJ1-5, is GAGVSQSPSNKVTEKGKDVELRCDPISGHTALYWYRQSLGQGLEFLIYFQGNSAPDKSGLPSDRFSAERTGGSVSTLTIQRTQQEDSAVYLCASSLQGLSNQPQHFGDGTRLSIL.

As concerns this clonotype: Compared with germline, one end of the junction differs, possibly owing to a read error. This sequence joins TRBV20-1 and TRBJ1-2, with unresolved D. CDR1 is DFQATT and CDR2 is SNEGSKA in the germline V gene (reference sequence). CDR3 size: 17 residues. In DNA, the CDR3 is TGCAGTGCTAGAGATATCGTAGGTGCGGCTTCGGTTCAAGGCTACAGCTTC. Protein: CSARDIVGAASVQGYSF.

This clonotype was seen once. V and J are TRBV28 and TRBJ1-5; TRBD1 agrees at 8 bases. Per the germline V gene, CDR1 is MDHEN and CDR2 is SYDVKM. CDR3 size: 15 residues. The V and J ends lost 5 bases and 3 bases, in that order; junction bases with no gene match: 6. The CDR3 loop reads CASSAGDRSNQPQHF. Here the CDR3 DNA reads TGTGCCAGCAGTGCCGGGGACAGGTCCAATCAGCCCCAGCATTTT.

This clonotype has just a few counts. V gene TRBV5-6 combines with J gene TRBJ2-3; possible D gene TRBD1, 6 bases. The V end was cut by 3 bases, the J end by 8 bases, with 13 bases between. The CDR3 contains 13 residues. The germline V gene has CDR1 SGHDT and CDR2 YYEEEE. The CDR3: CASSYEGGGTQYF. The DNA for the CDR3 is TGTGCCAGCAGCTATGAAGGGGGTGGTACGCAGTATTTT. Together with reference TRBV5-6 and TRBJ2-3, the CDR3 gives the full variable domain: DAGVTQSPTHLIKTRGQQVTLRCSPKSGHDTVSWYQQALGQGPQFIFQYYEEEERQRGNFPDRFSGHQFPNYSSELNVNALLLGDSALYLCASSYEGGGTQYFGPGTRLTVL.

The CDR3 nucleotides are TGCGCCAGCAGCCAAGGCTCCCTTATCAATGAGCAGTTCTTC. The encoded protein is CASSQGSLINEQFF. The rearrangement uses TRBV4-3 and TRBJ2-1; unclear D gene. The CDR3 totals 14 residues. V was clipped by 1 base and J by 6 bases, with 10 bases between them. Per the germline V gene, CDR1 is LGHNA and CDR2 is YSLEER.

The rearrangement links TRBV27 to TRBJ2-1; TRBD1 or TRBD2 may be the D gene (5 bases each). Trimming removed 2 bases from V and 2 bases from J, with 19 bases in between. The CDR3 sequence is 18 residues long. Germline V gene data show CDR1 as MNHEY and CDR2 as SMNVEV (reference sequence). CDR3 nucleotides: TGTGCCAGCAGTTTAAACTCAGTCGGGGTGGGGGCCTACAATGAGCAGTTCTTC. Its translation: CASSLNSVGVGAYNEQFF.

Regarding this clonotype: A much more abundant neighbour one base away suggests this may be a read error. This rearrangement joins TRBV25-1 to TRBJ2-7; 9 bases line up with TRBD1. Germline V lookup: CDR1 MGHDK, CDR2 SYGVNS. The V gene end was trimmed by 3 bases and the J gene end by 7 bases; junction bases not matched to a gene: 13. The CDR3 extends over 16 amino acids. The CDR3 DNA is TGTGCCAGCAGTGATACCGGGACAGGGAATTTGAATGAGCAGTACTTC. This translates into CASSDTGTGNLNEQYF.

This chain joins TRBV7-9 and TRBJ2-5, with 12 bases that match TRBD2. CDR3 length: 15 residues. Germline CDR1 reads SEHNR; CDR2 reads FQNEAQ (reference sequence). V lost 5 bases, J lost 4 bases, and 5 bases stayed unmatched. The DNA for the CDR3 is TGTGCCAGCAGCCCTAGCGGGGGGGCCGGAGAGACCCAGTACTTC. It yields the protein CASSPSGGAGETQYF. Full variable domain (remainder filled in from reference TRBV7-9 and TRBJ2-5): DTGVSQNPRHKITKRGQNVTFRCDPISEHNRLYWYRQTLGQGPEFLTYFQNEAQLEKSRLLSDRFSAERPKGSFSTLEIQRTEQGDSAMYLCASSPSGGAGETQYFGPGTRLLVL.

The chain uses TRBV29-1 and TRBJ1-1, with 8 bases matching TRBD1. The ends lost 7 bases at V and 4 bases at J; junction bases unmatched: 5. Germline assignment: CDR1 SQVTM and CDR2 ANQGSEA. This CDR3 is built from 12 residues. The CDR3 region has the DNA TGCAGCGCCCGGACAGGGTTCACTGAAGCTTTCTTT. Protein product: CSARTGFTEAFF.

The V call is TRBV6-6, the J call TRBJ1-2, with no clear D. CDR1 and CDR2 from the germline V gene are MNHNY and SVGAGI (reference sequence). Trimming cost V 1 base and J 0 bases, with 9 bases left between them. CDR3 length: 15 residues. CDR3 region: CASSYFPGPNYGYTF. The CDR3, as DNA: TGTGCCAGCAGTTACTTCCCCGGCCCTAACTATGGCTACACCTTC.

This rearrangement joins TRBV7-9 to TRBJ2-5; TRBD2 matches 13 bases. There are 16 residues in the CDR3. Germline CDR1 and CDR2: SEHNR and FQNEAQ (reference sequence). V gave up 5 bases and J gave up 5 bases; unmatched junction bases: 8. The CDR3 reads CASSQPTSGGSETQYF. CDR3 coding DNA: TGTGCCAGCAGCCAACCGACTAGCGGGGGGTCTGAGACCCAGTACTTC. The full variable domain, in which reference TRBV7-9 and TRBJ2-5 provide the parts outside the CDR3, is DTGVSQNPRHKITKRGQNVTFRCDPISEHNRLYWYRQTLGQGPEFLTYFQNEAQLEKSRLLSDRFSAERPKGSFSTLEIQRTEQGDSAMYLCASSQPTSGGSETQYFGPGTRLLVL.

This chain uses TRBV11-2 with TRBJ1-1, with D unresolved. Trimming removed 5 bases at V and 6 bases at J, with 4 bases between. This CDR3 is 10 amino acids long. Germline V gene data show CDR1 as SGHAT and CDR2 as FQNNGV. The CDR3 is CASSLSEAFF. The CDR3 DNA sequence: TGTGCCAGCAGCCTTTCTGAAGCTTTCTTT.

The rearrangement uses TRBV10-3 and TRBJ2-3; TRBD1 aligns across 7 bases. The CDR3 has 14 amino acids. Trimming at V came to 3 bases and at J to 2 bases, leaving 2 bases not matched to a gene. In germline, CDR1 is ENHRY, CDR2 SYGVKD. CDR3 bases: TGTGCCATCAGTGAAGACAGGGTCACAGATACGCAGTATTTT. This encodes CAISEDRVTDTQYF.

This rearrangement joins TRBV6-1 to TRBJ2-1, with D perhaps matching TRBD1 or TRBD2 (5 bases each). The germline CDR1 and CDR2 sequences are MNHNS and SASEGT. V was shortened by 7 bases and J by 9 bases, with 13 bases between the two germline ends. The length of the CDR3 is 12 residues. Written as DNA, the CDR3 is TGTGCCAGCAATCTGGGGACGGTTGAGCAGTTCTTC. Translation gives CASNLGTVEQFF.

The rearrangement joins TRBV20-1 to TRBJ2-4; 7 nucleotides agree with TRBD2. This CDR3 spans 14 amino acids. Germline trimming cut 4 bases from V and 0 bases from J; bases unmatched to any gene: 3. The V gene's germline CDR1 is DFQATT and CDR2 SNEGSKA (reference sequence). The CDR3 DNA sequence: TGCAGTGCTAACCTAGCGGTAGCCAAAAACATTCAGTACTTC. Protein sequence: CSANLAVAKNIQYF.

The chain employs TRBV6-5 and TRBJ2-7, with D unresolved. Germline V gene sequence: CDR1 MNHEY, CDR2 SVGAGI. The CDR3 contains 13 residues. Trimming took 6 bases from V and 2 from J, leaving 11 bases between them. The CDR3 reads CASSEGPPYEQYF. The DNA of the CDR3 is TGTGCCAGCAGCGAAGGGCCACCCTACGAGCAGTACTTC.

In this sample, this clonotype turned up once. This rearrangement joins TRBV20-1 to TRBJ2-7, with unresolved D. The CDR3 is 14 residues long. Deletions cut 0 bases from V and 0 bases from J, with 9 bases between. Germline V CDR1 and CDR2: DFQATT, SNEGSKA (reference sequence). This CDR3 reads CSARERYSSYEQYF. Written as DNA, the CDR3 is TGCAGTGCTAGAGAGAGGTACTCCTCCTACGAGCAGTACTTC.

This clonotype was counted a single time. This chain joins TRBV9 and TRBJ2-1; 10 positions agree with TRBD1. Germline CDR1 and CDR2: SGDLS and YYNGEE. The CDR3 spans 14 residues. The trim removed 0 bases at V and 10 bases at J, leaving 4 bases unmatched. The CDR3 region is CASSVGQGAREQFF. CDR3 nucleotides: TGTGCCAGCAGCGTAGGACAGGGGGCAAGGGAGCAGTTCTTC.

V usage is TRBV5-1 and J usage is TRBJ1-2, with 10 bases fitting TRBD1. Germline loops: CDR1 SGHRS, CDR2 YFSETQ. Trimming took 4 bases from V and 6 from J; bases not matched to a gene: 6. CDR3 size: 14 residues. This CDR3 is CASSVEGTGDGYTF. The CDR3 DNA is TGCGCCAGCAGCGTGGAGGGGACAGGGGATGGCTACACCTTC.

The genes are TRBV30 and TRBJ1-1; a weak D match, TRBD1 (5 bases). With 5 bases removed from V and 5 bases from J, the gap between germline ends came to 15 bases. Germline CDR1 reads GTSNPN; CDR2 reads SVGIG (reference sequence). This CDR3 region has 13 residues. The DNA of the CDR3 is TGTGCCTGGGGAGCGGGGGTAGGGACTGAAGCTTTCTTT. Its protein product is CAWGAGVGTEAFF.